The subject of this entry is one TCR beta chain. These data originate in a study of blood T cells in healthy people across ages. For the second PCR, which ran for about 7 to 11 cycles, a sample-barcoded 5' primer and a J-beta primer mix were used. MiXCR, applied by TCRdb to the 5' RACE reads, yields one record per CDR3 protein. The data contain under 1,100,000 distinct CDR3 sequences, around 25% of them singletons. V lost 4 bases, J lost 4 bases, and 6 bases stayed unmatched. Per germline, CDR1 LNHDA and CDR2 SQIVND (reference sequence). The CDR3 is 15 amino acids. This same sample was also part of a study on T cells of mothers and their children.

Sequenced sample: blood. This clonotype originated in a girl aged 2-10 years in good health. V and J are TRBV19 and TRBJ1-2; 10 bases line up with TRBD1. The CDR3 region is CASSTDRGRLYGYTF. The CDR3 coding sequence is TGTGCCAGTAGTACAGACAGGGGGCGGCTCTATGGCTACACCTTC.